This T cell receptor (beta chain) appears in the sequencing data of a study of T cell repertoires in cytomegalovirus infection. Study at large: Both recently identified HLA-C-restricted and well-studied HLA-B-restricted CMV epitopes were used in the study. Matching HLA type, along with CMV infection, was indicated by public TCR beta signatures. General study findings and limits: The study found HLA-C-restricted CMV-specific TCR beta clonotypes dominating the ex vivo response. Of the TCR beta families, the public ones yielded a cumulative frequency that identified carriers of CMV plus the relevant HLA.

Germline assignment: CDR1 DFQATT and CDR2 SNEGSKA (reference sequence). V dropped 3 bases and J dropped 4 bases, with 12 bases sitting between them. This CDR3 contains 13 residues. TCRdb fed the reads into MiXCR, producing one record per CDR3 protein. The table includes under 850,000 distinct CDR3 sequences, roughly 33% detected once. To note about this clonotype: Its specificity is unknown.

The source is a human donor in good health (CMV status not recorded). Some clones in this sample may be carry-over from other donors' samples. The chain has TRBV20-1 and TRBJ1-1; D may be TRBD1 (5 bases). This material consisted of cultured PBMCs, taken from culture after CMV antigen stimulation. CDR3: CSARPWGGTEAFF. The CDR3 DNA reads TGCAGTGCTAGGCCTTGGGGGGGCACTGAAGCTTTCTTT.